The 6 T cell receptor beta chains below come from one sample, sequenced in a study of identical twins (dated by TCRdb to between 2015 and 2016). Library method: 5' RACE. Sequencer: Illumina HiSeq 2000. TCRdb trimmed public reads at Q25 via fastp, called clones via MiXCR and kept in-frame beta chains. Each CDR3 protein appears once, grouped with its most common genes and DNA. The sample table records under 1 million distinct CDR3 sequences; roughly 12% of these occur just once. The top ten hold about 1.5% of the sample. The same specimen was also included in a second study, on yellow fever vaccine responses in identical twins.

The sequencing input was PBMCs. Receptor source: a woman between 18 and 29 years old in good health.

This clonotype was found a few times. CDR3 sequence (DNA): TGTGCCAGCAGGCGTCCGGGCATTGCGGAGCAAGAGACCCAGTACTTC. The encoded protein is CASRRPGIAEQETQYF. This chain joins TRBV11-2 and TRBJ2-5, with D unresolved. Trimming pared 6 bases from V and 2 bases from J, leaving 19 bases between. The CDR3 extends over 16 amino acids. From germline, CDR1 is SGHAT and CDR2 FQNNGV.

The rearrangement links TRBV5-1 to TRBJ1-5; 12 bases line up with TRBD1. The V gene end was trimmed by 5 bases and the J gene end by 5 bases; junction bases not matched to a gene: 5. This CDR3 comprises 15 residues. Germline CDR1 reads SGHRS; CDR2 reads YFSETQ. The CDR3: CASSSGTGGDQPQHF. Written as DNA, the CDR3 is TGCGCCAGCAGTTCCGGGACAGGGGGCGATCAGCCCCAGCATTTT.

V is TRBV20-1 and J is TRBJ2-3; possibly TRBD1 for D (6 bases). The germline gives CDR1 DFQATT, CDR2 SNEGSKA (reference sequence). V was clipped by 3 bases and J by 3 bases, with 10 bases between them. The length of the CDR3 is 13 residues. Here the CDR3 reads CSASYRATDTQYF. The CDR3 DNA reads as TGCAGTGCTAGTTACAGGGCAACAGATACGCAGTATTTT.

In this sample, this clonotype turned up a few times. The chain carries TRBV10-3 and TRBJ2-3, with D possibly being TRBD2 (6 bases). Trimming shortened V by 0 bases and J by 6 bases, and 7 bases separated the two germline ends. Germline CDR1 and CDR2: ENHRY and SYGVKD. The CDR3 sequence is 13 residues long. The CDR3 loop is CAISESEGDTQYF. CDR3 DNA: TGTGCCATCAGTGAGTCGGAGGGGGATACGCAGTATTTT.

The J gene is TRBJ2-1, the V gene TRBV10-2; no reliable D call. The germline gives CDR1 WSHSY, CDR2 SAAADI. CDR3 length: 13 residues. V lost 6 bases and J 5 bases, leaving 11 bases between the germline ends. The CDR3 bases are TGCGCCAGCAGACCATACAGAGACAATGAGCAGTTCTTC. Residues: CASRPYRDNEQFF.

The V gene is TRBV18, the J gene TRBJ2-1, with D maybe TRBD1 (6 bases). V was trimmed by 2 bases and J by 3 bases, leaving 14 bases between them. Germline values: CDR1 KGHSH, CDR2 LQKENI. The CDR3 length is 16 residues. The CDR3 nucleotides are TGTGCCAGCTCACCATCGACAGGCCGAATCTACAATGAGCAGTTCTTC. Amino acid sequence: CASSPSTGRIYNEQFF.